This T cell receptor (beta chain) originates from a study of glioma-infiltrating T cells after dendritic cell vaccination (TCRdb year 2016). Regarding the research as a whole: The cohort included some 15 glioblastoma patients drawn from Phase I and II dendritic cell vaccination trials, of whom 9 were newly diagnosed and 6 had recurrent disease. Between the early 2000s and the early 2010s, patients were given autologous tumor lysate-pulsed dendritic cell vaccination. Three intradermal dendritic cell vaccine injections were administered to patients at biweekly intervals in the arm below the axilla. Survival after dendritic cell vaccination was correlated with TCR sequencing metrics, including TIL content and tumor-blood repertoire overlap. To make the vaccine, monocyte-derived dendritic cells were cultured for less than nine days with IL-4 and GM-CSF and then pulsed overnight with autologous tumor lysate. Tumor-infiltrating lymphocyte content was quantified and tumor and blood repertoires were compared in dendritic cell-vaccinated glioblastoma patients by deep sequencing of TCR beta CDR3 regions.

This sample's time point label indicates: after dendritic cell vaccination, including at tumor progression/relapse. To be selected, patients needed enough residual fresh-frozen tumor tissue and more than two years of available survival data. An isocitrate dehydrogenase mutation was not carried by any of the glioblastoma patients, although molecular status was otherwise variable. PBMC collection took place before vaccination, two weeks after the third vaccination, and at tumor progression if progression occurred. Genomic DNA was extracted with the Qiagen DNeasy Blood extraction Kit. A remark on this clone: Its antigen remains undetermined. Base qualities are not at hand, and no much larger clone is one base apart.

Results the study describes overall, beyond this receptor: Higher estimated pretreatment TIL content predicted longer time to progression and overall survival after dendritic cell vaccination. The cohort was small and heterogeneous, with few patients having full blood and tumor sets and even fewer initial-recurrent tumor pairs. TCR clonality showed no direct relationship with survival, which suggests that a diverse polyclonal response may matter. The three-group TCR overlap response model was characterized as speculative, and prospective validation of the model was stated to be required.

The immunoSEQ assay amplified TCRB CDR3 regions from 2 micrograms of genomic DNA, or from all available DNA when less than that amount was available. Multiplex PCR used 60 forward primers for TCR V beta segments and 13 reverse primers for J beta segments. To estimate the number of reads per starting template, synthetic control templates were added to each sample at limiting dilution. The Illumina HiSeq System generated sequencing reads of 87 bp. The source study handled its data this way. PCR and sequencing errors were removed by a nearest neighbor algorithm that merged closely related sequences. TCR overlap was measured as the percentage of unique tumor TCR beta sequences also present in the same patient's peripheral blood. TCRdb provides this immuneACCESS table in a form limited to in-frame rearrangements. Some clones are lacking; in checked studies, under half of them reflect an unresolved V gene, and why the rest are absent is not known. V, J and clone size are those of that table, while D and trimming were read from the DNA. For this sample the table gives 85,000 or so clones, of which approximately 81% were detected only once. About 9.3% of the sample lies in the top ten.

The material was blood, obtained after dendritic cell vaccination. This receptor was taken from a human donor with glioblastoma.

The bases are TGTGCCAGCAGCCCTAGCGGGGCACAAGAGACCCAGTACTTC. This translates into CASSPSGAQETQYF. The chain links TRBV9 with TRBJ2-5, and 9 junction bases match TRBD2. The CDR3 starts with the cysteine, ends with the phenylalanine, and has 14 residues. This entry keeps only the CDR3 DNA: 42 bases, framed from base 1. CDR1 and CDR2, per the germline V gene, are SGDLS and YYNGEE. V is cut back by 4 bases and J by 2 bases, with 3 bases in the junction unmatched.